These 22 T cell receptor beta chains were all obtained from the same sample, sequenced in a study of shared clonotypes between healthy human individuals. TCRdb's table, derived via immunoSEQ multiplex PCR, lists solely in-frame clones and lacks some. The sample contains some 2.3 million clones, over 85% of which appear only once. Sequenced: naive CD4+ T cells from PBMCs. As for subset: CD45RA+ positively selected. These receptors all come from a man aged 18 to 35 in good health. Some clones in this sample may be carry-over from other donors' samples.

The rearrangement joins TRBV28 to TRBJ2-3; D gene uncertain. V lost 10 bases and J 0 bases, leaving 11 bases between the germline ends. Looked up from germline, CDR1 is MDHEN and CDR2 is SYDVKM. This CDR3 contains 13 residues. CDR3 loop: CATRRASTDTQYF. The CDR3 nucleotides read TGTGCCACCCGACGCGCCAGCACAGATACGCAGTATTTT. The full variable domain, its missing parts supplied by reference TRBV28 and TRBJ2-3, is DVKVTQSSRYLVKRTGEKVFLECVQDMDHENMFWYRQDPGLGLRLIYFSYDVKMKEKGDIPEGYSVSREKKERFSLILESASTNQTSMYLCATRRASTDTQYFGPGTRLTVL.

This clone was seen only once. The chain combines TRBV27 with TRBJ1-2; 8 nucleotides line up with TRBD1. V lost 8 bases and J lost 8; bases outside the gene matches: 13. The germline V gene has CDR1 MNHEY and CDR2 SMNVEV (reference sequence). The CDR3 is 14 residues long. Written as DNA, the CDR3 is TGTGCCAGCTCCACCAAGACAGGGGAGAAGGGCTACACCTTC. It encodes CASSTKTGEKGYTF.

CDR3 nucleotides: TGTGCCAGCAGAAAGCAGGGGGCGCGAGAAGATACGCAGTATTTT. It is translated as CASRKQGAREDTQYF. This rearrangement joins TRBV6-1 to TRBJ2-3; 8 nucleotides match TRBD1. Germline V lookup: CDR1 MNHNS, CDR2 SASEGT. The CDR3 has 15 amino acids. V gave up 6 bases and J gave up 5 bases; unmatched junction bases: 10.

V gene TRBV6-5 combines with J gene TRBJ2-5; D unclear. This CDR3 is 11 amino acids long. V was clipped by 8 bases and J by 5 bases, with 9 bases between them. Germline assignment: CDR1 MNHEY and CDR2 SVGAGI. This chain's CDR3 is CASSVGETQYF. The DNA for the CDR3 is TGTGCCAGCTCAGTAGGGGAGACCCAGTACTTC.

This rearrangement joins TRBV10-2 to TRBJ2-1; D may be TRBD1 or TRBD2 (7 bases each). The CDR3 loop spans 16 amino acids. V lost 9 bases, J lost 3 bases, and 21 bases lay in between. CDR1 is WSHSY, CDR2 SAAADI, per germline. CDR3: CARARGRGGDYNEQFF. The CDR3 nucleotides read TGCGCCAGGGCCAGGGGGAGGGGGGGCGACTACAATGAGCAGTTCTTC.

V is TRBV7-7 and J is TRBJ1-1; possible D gene TRBD1, 5 bases. The CDR3 has 13 amino acids. The germline V gene has CDR1 SSHAT and CDR2 FNYEAQ (reference sequence). V dropped 5 bases and J dropped 5 bases, with 12 bases sitting between them. CDR3 DNA sequence: TGTGCCAGCAGCCGCGACTGGGGGACTGAAGCTTTCTTT. The encoded protein is CASSRDWGTEAFF.

This sequence joins TRBV2 and TRBJ2-3; no clear D. Per the germline V gene, CDR1 is SNHLY and CDR2 is FYNNEI. Trimming stripped 7 bases from V and 0 bases from J, with 5 bases between. The CDR3 contains 12 residues. CDR3 DNA: TGTGCCAGCAAGAATAGCACAGATACGCAGTATTTT. Translation gives CASKNSTDTQYF. The full variable domain, completed using reference TRBV2 and TRBJ2-3, is EPEVTQTPSHQVTQMGQEVILRCVPISNHLYFYWYRQILGQKVEFLVSFYNNEISEKSEIFDDQFSVERPDGSNFTLKIRSTKLEDSAMYFCASKNSTDTQYFGPGTRLTVL.

This chain joins TRBV30 and TRBJ2-1, with 7 bases identical to TRBD2. This CDR3 has 16 residues. Trimming removed 3 bases from V and 0 bases from J; junction bases left unmatched: 8. Germline V gene sequence: CDR1 GTSNPN, CDR2 SVGIG (reference sequence). The DNA of the CDR3 is TGTGCCTGGAGACCCACCGGGAGGACCTCCTACAATGAGCAGTTCTTC. As protein: CAWRPTGRTSYNEQFF.

The chain is built from TRBV28 and TRBJ2-7; D possibly uses TRBD1 or TRBD2 (6 bases each). Germline V gene lookup returns CDR1 MDHEN and CDR2 SYDVKM. The ends were cut back, 2 bases at V and 5 bases at J, with 16 bases in the middle. The CDR3 runs to 15 residues. The chain's CDR3 is CASSLGGGTGHEQYF. CDR3 in DNA: TGTGCCAGCAGTTTAGGGGGCGGGACGGGACACGAGCAGTACTTC.

This clone was observed once. The V and J genes are TRBV7-2 and TRBJ2-1; D unresolved. V was shortened by 5 bases and J by 4 bases, with 9 bases between the two germline ends. This CDR3 comprises 13 residues. Germline V gene sequence: CDR1 SGHTA, CDR2 FQGNSA. CDR3: CASSRSGYNEQFF. The CDR3 bases are TGTGCCAGCAGCCGATCGGGTTACAATGAGCAGTTCTTC.

The chain carries TRBV13 and TRBJ2-7, with D possibly TRBD2 on 6 matching bases. Germline CDR1 and CDR2: PRHDT and FYEKMQ (reference sequence). The CDR3 totals 17 residues. V was cut by 1 base and J by 6 bases, with 22 bases left in between. The DNA for the CDR3 is TGTGCCAGCAGCTTAGTGGCGAAGGGGCGGGGCAAGATCGAGCAGTACTTC. It yields the protein CASSLVAKGRGKIEQYF.

The rearrangement joins TRBV5-1 to TRBJ1-1, with D uncertain. The V end lost 0 bases, the J end lost 1 base, and 13 bases lay between the germline ends. CDR1 is SGHRS and CDR2 is YFSETQ in the germline V gene. The CDR3 contains 16 residues. CDR3 nucleotides: TGCGCCAGCAGCTTGGCCTCAAGGGTTGAGAACACTGAAGCTTTCTTT. It yields the protein CASSLASRVENTEAFF. The full variable domain, completed using reference TRBV5-1 and TRBJ1-1, is KAGVTQTPRYLIKTRGQQVTLSCSPISGHRSVSWYQQTPGQGLQFLFEYFSETQRNKGNFPGRFSGRQFSNSRSEMNVSTLELGDSALYLCASSLASRVENTEAFFGQGTRLTVV.

This clone appeared a single time. The DNA of the CDR3 is TGCGCCAGCAGCGCGACAGTGATCTACGAGCAGTACTTC. This encodes CASSATVIYEQYF. The gene calls are TRBV5-1 and TRBJ2-7; a weak D match, TRBD1 (5 bases). The CDR3 has 13 residues. CDR1 is SGHRS and CDR2 is YFSETQ in the germline V gene. Trimming cost V 4 bases and J 3 bases, with 11 bases left between them.

The genes are TRBV25-1 and TRBJ2-1, with a possible D match to TRBD1 (6 bases). The CDR3 consists of 15 residues. Germline assignment: CDR1 MGHDK and CDR2 SYGVNS. The germline V and J ends were trimmed by 4 bases and 2 bases, with 12 bases remaining between them. This CDR3 reads CASSAQGVTYNEQFF. The CDR3 DNA follows: TGTGCCAGCAGTGCACAGGGAGTGACCTACAATGAGCAGTTCTTC.

The chain recombines TRBV4-2 with TRBJ1-4; TRBD1 aligns across 7 bases. V dropped 4 bases and J dropped 6; count of bases not matched to a gene: 5. The CDR3 is 14 amino acids. Germline V gene data show CDR1 as LGHNA and CDR2 as YNFKEQ. CDR3 in DNA: TGTGCCAGCAGCCTACAGGGGAAGGATGAAAAACTGTTTTTT. Protein product: CASSLQGKDEKLFF.

This chain uses TRBV30 with TRBJ1-2; D not certain. V lost 0 bases and J lost 7, with 9 bases in between. The CDR3 spans 12 residues. CDR1 and CDR2 from the germline V gene are GTSNPN and SVGIG (reference sequence). The CDR3: CAWSVLRRGYTF. CDR3 sequence (DNA): TGTGCCTGGAGTGTCCTCAGGCGTGGCTACACCTTC.

This clone is a singleton in its sample. This chain joins TRBV27 and TRBJ2-3; D may be TRBD1 (6 bases). Germline V gene data show CDR1 as MNHEY and CDR2 as SMNVEV (reference sequence). The CDR3 is made up of 15 amino acids. Between the trimmed V and J ends, which lost 6 bases and 1 base, there was a span of 14 bases. CDR3: CASSLKGDGTDTQYF. DNA for the CDR3: TGTGCCAGCAGCCTCAAGGGGGATGGCACAGATACGCAGTATTTT.

This sequence joins TRBV11-2 and TRBJ2-1; 7 nucleotides line up with TRBD2. After removal of 0 bases from V and 7 bases from J, the junction contained 9 bases not matched to a gene. CDR1 is SGHAT, CDR2 FQNNGV, per germline. This CDR3 spans 16 amino acids. The CDR3, as DNA: TGTGCCAGCAGCTTAGATTTCGGGGAGGGCCGGAATGAGCAGTTCTTC. It is translated as CASSLDFGEGRNEQFF. The variable domain in full, with the rest retrieved from reference TRBV11-2 and TRBJ2-1, is EAGVAQSPRYKIIEKRQSVAFWCNPISGHATLYWYQQILGQGPKLLIQFQNNGVVDDSQLPKDRFSAERLKGVDSTLKIQPAKLEDSAVYLCASSLDFGEGRNEQFFGPGTRLTVL.

The rearrangement uses TRBV28 and TRBJ2-7; 9 positions match TRBD2. Germline loops: CDR1 MDHEN, CDR2 SYDVKM. V was clipped by 2 bases and J by 6 bases; unmatched bases: 8. The CDR3 is 15 residues long. The CDR3 reads CASSLLREGGREQYF. Here the CDR3 DNA reads TGTGCCAGCAGTTTACTGCGGGAGGGAGGTCGCGAGCAGTACTTC.

The chain employs TRBV2 and TRBJ2-1, with TRBD2 matching over 7 bases. Germline values: CDR1 SNHLY, CDR2 FYNNEI. The CDR3 sequence is 13 residues long. Trimming removed 10 bases from V and 1 base from J; junction bases left unmatched: 4. The CDR3 spells CANGGTSYNEQFF. DNA of the CDR3: TGTGCCAACGGGGGGACTTCCTACAATGAGCAGTTCTTC.

This sequence joins TRBV5-6 and TRBJ1-3, with D maybe TRBD1 (5 bases). V lost 4 bases and J 0 bases, leaving 14 bases between the germline ends. CDR3 size: 16 residues. In germline, CDR1 is SGHDT, CDR2 YYEEEE. CDR3 region: CASSIGTFSSGNTIYF. The DNA of the CDR3 is TGTGCCAGCAGCATCGGGACCTTCAGCTCTGGAAACACCATATATTTT. Supplemented by reference TRBV5-6 and TRBJ1-3, the full variable domain reads DAGVTQSPTHLIKTRGQQVTLRCSPKSGHDTVSWYQQALGQGPQFIFQYYEEEERQRGNFPDRFSGHQFPNYSSELNVNALLLGDSALYLCASSIGTFSSGNTIYFGEGSWLTVV.

As to this clone: Other nucleotide sequences in the sample specify the same CDR3. The V gene is TRBV2, the J gene TRBJ2-2, with D maybe TRBD1 (6 bases). The CDR3 consists of 13 residues. Trimming removed 1 base at V and 6 bases at J, with 6 bases between. The germline V gene has CDR1 SNHLY and CDR2 FYNNEI. The CDR3 reads CASSEEGAGELFF. CDR3 DNA sequence: TGTGCCAGCAGTGAAGAGGGGGCCGGGGAGCTGTTTTTT. Full variable domain (rest looked up from reference TRBV2 and TRBJ2-2): EPEVTQTPSHQVTQMGQEVILRCVPISNHLYFYWYRQILGQKVEFLVSFYNNEISEKSEIFDDQFSVERPDGSNFTLKIRSTKLEDSAMYFCASSEEGAGELFFGEGSRLTVL.